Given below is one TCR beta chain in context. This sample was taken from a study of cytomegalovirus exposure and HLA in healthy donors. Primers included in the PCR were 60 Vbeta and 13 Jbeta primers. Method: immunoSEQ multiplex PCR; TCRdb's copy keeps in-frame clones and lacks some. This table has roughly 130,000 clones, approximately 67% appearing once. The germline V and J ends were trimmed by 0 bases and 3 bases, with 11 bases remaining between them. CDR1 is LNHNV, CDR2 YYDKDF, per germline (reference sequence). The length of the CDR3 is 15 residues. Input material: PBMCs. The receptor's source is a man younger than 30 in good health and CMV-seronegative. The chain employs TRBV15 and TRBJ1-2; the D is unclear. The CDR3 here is CATSRDRGQYYGYTF. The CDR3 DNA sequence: TGTGCCACCAGCAGAGATCGCGGCCAGTACTATGGCTACACCTTC.